The rows below give T cell receptor beta chains drawn from one sample of a study of shared clonotypes between healthy human individuals. Only in-frame clones appear in the TCRdb table, and some are missing; sequencing was by immunoSEQ multiplex PCR. The sample holds hundreds of thousands of clones, 70% to 80% seen once. Material for sequencing was PBMCs. All receptors come from a woman aged 40-49 years in good health. Some clones in this sample may be carry-over from other donors' samples. Both conserved end residues are trimmed from each CDR3. The order of the fields is V gene, clone size, J gene, CDR3 protein. Only part of the rows carry a size: once, few, many, or a class if the clone is expanded.

V gene: TRBV19
clone size: -
J gene: TRBJ2-1
CDR3 protein: ASSLRTENNEQF

V gene: TRBV15
clone size: -
J gene: TRBJ1-5
CDR3 protein: ATSRTGDQGNQPQH

V gene: TRBV18
clone size: once
J gene: TRBJ1-4
CDR3 protein: ASSPGLTVTNEKLF

V gene: TRBV10-2
clone size: many
J gene: TRBJ1-2
CDR3 protein: ASSEMVSNYGYT

V gene: TRBV4-2
clone size: -
J gene: TRBJ2-7
CDR3 protein: ASSLAGSYEQY

V gene: TRBV10-3
clone size: -
J gene: TRBJ1-5
CDR3 protein: AISGEISNQPQH

V gene: TRBV5-1
clone size: -
J gene: TRBJ1-1
CDR3 protein: ASSFRGATEAF

V gene: TRBV27
clone size: -
J gene: TRBJ2-7
CDR3 protein: ASSPPMASHPYEQY

V gene: TRBV7-2
clone size: -
J gene: TRBJ2-5
CDR3 protein: ASSSPGTQETQY

V gene: TRBV5-4
clone size: few
J gene: TRBJ2-1
CDR3 protein: ASSLDRNSYNEQF

V gene: TRBV6-1
clone size: -
J gene: TRBJ1-2
CDR3 protein: ASSERSTGSGVGGYT

V gene: TRBV12-5
clone size: -
J gene: TRBJ2-5
CDR3 protein: ASGLSGEQETQY

V gene: TRBV30
clone size: -
J gene: TRBJ2-7
CDR3 protein: AWSVAYEQY

V gene: TRBV7-3
clone size: -
J gene: TRBJ1-1
CDR3 protein: ASSLDPQIEAF

V gene: TRBV19
clone size: -
J gene: TRBJ1-2
CDR3 protein: ASLTPDRAGQGYT

V gene: TRBV5-5
clone size: -
J gene: TRBJ2-6
CDR3 protein: ASSFRESRTGANVLT

V gene: TRBV2
clone size: once
J gene: TRBJ2-1
CDR3 protein: ASIRSRLVNEQF

V gene: TRBV7-9
clone size: -
J gene: TRBJ2-3
CDR3 protein: ASSLPTSNTDTQY

V gene: TRBV4-2
clone size: -
J gene: TRBJ2-1
CDR3 protein: ASSQRVTAGYNEQF

V gene: TRBV27
clone size: -
J gene: TRBJ1-2
CDR3 protein: ASSFHGAAYGYT

V gene: TRBV28
clone size: -
J gene: TRBJ2-2
CDR3 protein: ASSSGTGGRELF

V gene: TRBV7-6
clone size: -
J gene: TRBJ2-3
CDR3 protein: ASSLRLAGVPDTQY

V gene: TRBV18
clone size: -
J gene: TRBJ1-1
CDR3 protein: ASSPTGQENTEAF

V gene: TRBV5-4
clone size: -
J gene: TRBJ2-7
CDR3 protein: ASTIGAGGPLYEQY

V gene: TRBV10-3
clone size: -
J gene: TRBJ2-1
CDR3 protein: AISGAGGLDEQF

V gene: TRBV13
clone size: once
J gene: TRBJ1-1
CDR3 protein: ASSLGTGKNTEAF

V gene: TRBV5-1
clone size: -
J gene: TRBJ2-2
CDR3 protein: ASSLVPLTGELF

V gene: TRBV28
clone size: -
J gene: TRBJ2-7
CDR3 protein: ASSFLGGGYEQY

V gene: TRBV27
clone size: -
J gene: TRBJ2-1
CDR3 protein: ASRGLAASSYNEQF

V gene: TRBV28
clone size: -
J gene: TRBJ1-2
CDR3 protein: ASSLSPWTGDYGYT

V gene: TRBV5-4
clone size: many
J gene: TRBJ2-3
CDR3 protein: ASSFGRSTDTQY

V gene: TRBV6-1
clone size: -
J gene: TRBJ2-7
CDR3 protein: ASSSVGGVEQY

V gene: TRBV6-5
clone size: once
J gene: TRBJ1-1
CDR3 protein: ASSTPGGTEAF

V gene: TRBV19
clone size: -
J gene: TRBJ1-1
CDR3 protein: ASSSHSTMNTEAF

V gene: TRBV27
clone size: -
J gene: TRBJ2-3
CDR3 protein: ASSLRQGYTDTQY

V gene: TRBV10-3
clone size: once
J gene: TRBJ2-1
CDR3 protein: AGKRDRVDNEQF

V gene: TRBV5-4
clone size: once
J gene: TRBJ2-6
CDR3 protein: ALSFQGSGANVLT

V gene: TRBV18
clone size: few
J gene: TRBJ2-7
CDR3 protein: ASSPNGGRLGEQY

V gene: TRBV5-6
clone size: -
J gene: TRBJ2-1
CDR3 protein: ASSLVAGGPGEQF

V gene: TRBV6-5
clone size: few
J gene: TRBJ2-3
CDR3 protein: ASSYREDTQY

V gene: TRBV27
clone size: -
J gene: TRBJ2-7
CDR3 protein: ASSRTGQWVGSSYEQY

V gene: TRBV10-3
clone size: -
J gene: TRBJ1-2
CDR3 protein: AISEAPGQGYGYT

V gene: TRBV2
clone size: -
J gene: TRBJ2-1
CDR3 protein: ASTDLAFGEQF

V gene: TRBV5-4
clone size: -
J gene: TRBJ2-7
CDR3 protein: ASSQALQTTYEQY

V gene: TRBV5-6
clone size: -
J gene: TRBJ2-7
CDR3 protein: ASSSYRDREYYEQY

V gene: TRBV2
clone size: -
J gene: TRBJ2-7
CDR3 protein: ASRLLAGGSYEQY

V gene: TRBV19
clone size: -
J gene: TRBJ2-1
CDR3 protein: ASSIGPTTGNEQF

V gene: TRBV5-1
clone size: few
J gene: TRBJ1-1
CDR3 protein: ASSLRIGESTEAF

V gene: TRBV30
clone size: once
J gene: TRBJ1-4
CDR3 protein: ASSGTDNEKLF

V gene: TRBV6-5
clone size: -
J gene: TRBJ1-1
CDR3 protein: ASKKGQGNTEAF

V gene: TRBV18
clone size: -
J gene: TRBJ2-1
CDR3 protein: ASSQTSGKYNEQF

V gene: TRBV19
clone size: -
J gene: TRBJ1-2
CDR3 protein: ASSIDQAATAYGYT

V gene: TRBV28
clone size: few
J gene: TRBJ2-7
CDR3 protein: ASSIRVSPYEQY

V gene: TRBV7-2
clone size: -
J gene: TRBJ1-5
CDR3 protein: ASSPLGEGQPQH

V gene: TRBV6-5
clone size: -
J gene: TRBJ2-4
CDR3 protein: ASSPRGAPKNIQY

V gene: TRBV7-3
clone size: -
J gene: TRBJ2-1
CDR3 protein: ASSLTRPSGNHEQF